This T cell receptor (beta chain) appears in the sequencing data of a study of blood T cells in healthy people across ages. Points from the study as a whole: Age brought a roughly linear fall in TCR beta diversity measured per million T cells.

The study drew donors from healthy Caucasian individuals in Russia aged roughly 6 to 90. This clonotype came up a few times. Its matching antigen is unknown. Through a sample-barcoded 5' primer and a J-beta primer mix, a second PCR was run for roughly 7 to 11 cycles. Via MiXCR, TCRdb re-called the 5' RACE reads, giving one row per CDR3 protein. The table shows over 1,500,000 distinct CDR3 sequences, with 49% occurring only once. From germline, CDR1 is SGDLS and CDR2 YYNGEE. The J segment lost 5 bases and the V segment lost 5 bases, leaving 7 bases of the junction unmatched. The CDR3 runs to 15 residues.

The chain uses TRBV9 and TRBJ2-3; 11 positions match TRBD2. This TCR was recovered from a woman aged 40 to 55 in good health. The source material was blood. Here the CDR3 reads CASRHSGGALDTQYF. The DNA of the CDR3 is TGTGCCAGCAGGCATAGCGGGGGGGCTTTAGATACGCAGTATTTT.